A single sample gave rise to the 9 T cell receptor beta chains below, sequenced in a study of blood T cell repertoires in COVID-19. Here immunoSEQ multiplex PCR was the method, and the copy in TCRdb shows in-frame clones only, minus some. The sample records 52,000 or so clones, 90% being singletons. Sequencing was carried out using peripheral blood. The receptors were gathered from an elderly woman with acute or convalescent COVID-19.

The rearrangement joins TRBV2 to TRBJ1-6; tentative D call: TRBD1 (6 bases). The CDR3 runs 17 residues. Germline CDR1 and CDR2: SNHLY and FYNNEI. Trimming removed 4 bases at V and 8 bases at J, with 21 bases between. CDR3 sequence: CASSVNRASLADSPLHF. DNA for the CDR3: TGTGCCAGCAGTGTGAACAGGGCAAGTTTGGCTGATTCACCCCTCCACTTT.

J is TRBJ1-2 and V is TRBV30; TRBD1 might be the D (6 bases). V lost 0 bases to trimming and J lost 2 bases, with 10 bases between them. The V gene's germline CDR1 is GTSNPN and CDR2 SVGIG (reference sequence). This CDR3 has 14 amino acids. CDR3 protein: CAWSVSGGNYGYTF. CDR3 nucleotides: TGTGCCTGGAGTGTATCGGGGGGCAACTATGGCTACACCTTC. Complete variable domain (other parts from reference TRBV30 and TRBJ1-2): SQTIHQWPATLVQPVGSPLSLECTVEGTSNPNLYWYRQAAGRGLQLLFYSVGIGQISSEVPQNLSASRPQDRQFILSSKKLLLSDSGFYLCAWSVSGGNYGYTFGSGTRLTVV.

The chain carries TRBV19 and TRBJ2-7; D call uncertain. The CDR3 length is 13 residues. Germline V lookup: CDR1 LNHDA, CDR2 SQIVND (reference sequence). The V and J ends lost 1 base and 6 bases respectively, with 10 bases between them. CDR3 sequence reads: CASSIAGIGEQYF. The DNA for the CDR3 is TGTGCCAGTAGTATAGCGGGTATCGGCGAGCAGTACTTC. The full variable domain, completed using reference TRBV19 and TRBJ2-7, is DGGITQSPKYLFRKEGQNVTLSCEQNLNHDAMYWYRQDPGQGLRLIYYSQIVNDFQKGDIAEGYSVSREKKESFPLTVTSAQKNPTAFYLCASSIAGIGEQYFGPGTRLTVT.

The chain couples TRBV25-1 to TRBJ2-7, with 10 bases matching TRBD1. The V gene end was trimmed by 4 bases and the J gene end by 6 bases; junction bases not matched to a gene: 9. The CDR3 spans 15 residues. CDR1 and CDR2 (germline): MGHDK, SYGVNS. The CDR3 bases are TGTGCCAGCAGTGGGGCCGGGACAGGGGAGGGCGAGCAGTACTTC. Its translation is CASSGAGTGEGEQYF.

The rearrangement joins TRBV25-1 to TRBJ1-1; unclear D gene. This CDR3 spans 15 amino acids. Germline V gene sequence: CDR1 MGHDK, CDR2 SYGVNS. Trimming removed 1 base at V and 0 bases at J, with 9 bases between. The CDR3 DNA reads as TGTGCCAGCAGTGAATCTGGAGGGCTGAACACTGAAGCTTTCTTT. It encodes CASSESGGLNTEAFF.

The chain recombines TRBV7-2 with TRBJ2-7; D is ambiguous. Trimming removed 1 base at V and 0 bases at J, with 10 bases between. CDR3 length equals 15 residues. Germline CDR1 reads SGHTA; CDR2 reads FQGNSA. CDR3 region: CASSLGAMSSYEQYF. The DNA of the CDR3 is TGTGCCAGCAGCTTAGGCGCCATGAGCTCCTACGAGCAGTACTTC.

This chain connects TRBV18 to TRBJ1-5; D is ambiguous. V lost 0 bases and J 2 bases, leaving 11 bases between the germline ends. CDR1 is KGHSH and CDR2 is LQKENI in the germline V gene. This CDR3 is 16 amino acids long. CDR3 residues: CASSPPEGKGNQPQHF. The CDR3 DNA follows: TGTGCCAGCTCACCACCGGAGGGTAAGGGCAATCAGCCCCAGCATTTT.

The chain is built from TRBV10-3 and TRBJ1-1; TRBD1 is a possible D gene (5 bases). Germline V gene data show CDR1 as ENHRY and CDR2 as SYGVKD. V dropped 2 bases and J dropped 10 bases, with 20 bases sitting between them. CDR3 length equals 15 residues. CDR3 in amino acids: CAISEDQGTRIRAFF. CDR3 nucleotides: TGTGCCATCAGTGAGGATCAGGGAACAAGAATCAGAGCTTTCTTT.

This chain links TRBV9 with TRBJ2-5, with 12 bases lining up with TRBD1. Germline trimming cut 3 bases from V and 4 bases from J; bases unmatched to any gene: 4. Germline loops: CDR1 SGDLS, CDR2 YYNGEE. The CDR3 has 15 amino acids. The CDR3 DNA sequence: TGTGCCAGCAGCGAGGGGACAGGGGGCAGAGAGACCCAGTACTTC. Protein: CASSEGTGGRETQYF.